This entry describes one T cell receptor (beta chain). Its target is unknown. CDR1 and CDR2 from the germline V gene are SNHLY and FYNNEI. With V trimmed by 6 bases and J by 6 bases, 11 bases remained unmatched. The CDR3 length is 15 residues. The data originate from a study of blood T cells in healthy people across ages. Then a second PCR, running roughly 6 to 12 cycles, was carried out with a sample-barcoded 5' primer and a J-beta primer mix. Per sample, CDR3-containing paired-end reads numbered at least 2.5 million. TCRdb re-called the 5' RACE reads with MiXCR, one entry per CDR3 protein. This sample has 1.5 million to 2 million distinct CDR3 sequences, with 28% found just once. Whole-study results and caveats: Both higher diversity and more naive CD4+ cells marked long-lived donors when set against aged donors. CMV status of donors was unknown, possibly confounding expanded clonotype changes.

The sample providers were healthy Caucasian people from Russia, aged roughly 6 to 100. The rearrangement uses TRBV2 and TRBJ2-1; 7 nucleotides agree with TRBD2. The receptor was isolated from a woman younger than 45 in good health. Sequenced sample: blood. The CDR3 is CASSDRLAPINEQFF. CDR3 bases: TGTGCCAGCAGCGATAGACTAGCCCCAATCAATGAGCAGTTCTTC. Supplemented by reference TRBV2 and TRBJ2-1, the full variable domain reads EPEVTQTPSHQVTQMGQEVILRCVPISNHLYFYWYRQILGQKVEFLVSFYNNEISEKSEIFDDQFSVERPDGSNFTLKIRSTKLEDSAMYFCASSDRLAPINEQFFGPGTRLTVL.